This TCR beta chain appears in the sequencing data of a study of vaccination effects on CD4 cells after COVID-19. On the study more broadly: With approximately 9.2 ug/ml peptides and 7.5 to 10 IU/ml IL-2, 1.5 million to 2 million PBMC per well were cultured. Overall study results and limits: Researchers report that only 1 of 255 vaccine-induced clones in healthy vaccinees cross-reacted with common cold coronaviruses. The study had few convalescent patients and no early post-infection timepoints.

Concerning this clone itself: Its target is not known.

Using immunoSEQ multiplex PCR, the repertoire was profiled, and TCRdb retains in-frame clones only, with some absent. The sample lists about 38,000 clones; 82% were seen once. Once cultured for approximately ten days, the cells underwent separation to obtain CD4+ T cells. Half of the medium was exchanged for IL-2 medium on both days 3 and 7. Germline CDR1 reads MNHEY; CDR2 reads SVGAGI. The ends were cut back, 7 bases at V and 3 bases at J, with 7 bases in the middle. This CDR3 is 11 amino acids long. This chain joins TRBV6-5 and TRBJ2-7; possibly TRBD2 for D (5 bases). This specimen was CD4+ T cells from PBMCs cultured without peptide, taken before COVID-19 vaccination. This clonotype was sampled from a human donor who received a COVID-19 vaccine. The CDR3 here is CASTGFYEQYV. CDR3 sequence (DNA): TGTGCCAGCACGGGGTTCTACGAGCAGTACGTC.